What follows is one T cell receptor beta chain and its context. The antigen this receptor binds is unknown. Base qualities are missing; no much larger clone stands one base away. This sample is drawn from a study of blood T cell repertoires in COVID-19 (TCRdb year 2020). Context from the whole study: Recovered participants in ImmuneRACE Cohort 3 were defined as having two consecutive negative NP/OP PCR tests, clearance from a healthcare professional, or resolution of symptoms. The repertoires were released in a freely available public database intended as a resource for research on the immune response to SARS-CoV-2. Sample metadata almost always included a de-identified subject ID, COVID-19 status, age in years and sex. Samples were obtained from the ongoing ImmuneRACE study (first 160 participants) and from 1,000 to 1,500 subjects provided by 6 global collaborators. Deeply sampled blood TCRbeta repertoires from subjects exposed to, actively infected with, or recovered from COVID-19 were included in the dataset. The collaborator samples originated in the United States, Italy and Spain and spanned the acute and convalescent phases of COVID-19. The prospective study material was composed of cDNA or gDNA derived from T cells, B-cell-depleted T cells, or PBMCs. Where available, HLA class I and class II types were taken from metadata supplied by the sample provider and were not determined by assay-based typing. The investigation overall reported the following: How much clinical and demographic metadata was included differed by source and by participant, and the metadata was provided uncurated.

Participants in the prospective study were enrolled through a virtual design, were aged 18 to 89 years, and lived in some 24 United States geographic areas. To assign participants to cohorts, the prospective study relied on clinical history that participants themselves reported in a screening survey and a study questionnaire. In the prospective study, mobile phlebotomists collected whole blood, serum and a nasopharyngeal or oropharyngeal swab from each participant. Additional blood draws and questionnaires over an approximately 2-month period could optionally be provided by prospective study participants. Before DNA extraction, prospective study blood samples were shipped either frozen or at room temperature. TCRbeta CDR3 regions were amplified from genomic DNA using the immunoSEQ Assay, a bias-controlled multiplex PCR. Processing in the source paper ran as follows. The number of nucleated cells in each sample was estimated by amplification of reference gene primers within the assay. Sequence reads were collapsed and filtered to measure the absolute abundance of every unique TCRbeta CDR3 rearrangement. For each sample, productive Simpson clonality was calculated as the square root of Simpson's diversity index over productive rearrangements. TCRdb holds this immuneACCESS table with in-frame rearrangements only. Some clones are missing; in checked studies, unresolved V genes explain under half, and the rest has no known cause. D and trimming come from the DNA, and the V and J calls and clone size come from that table. Present in this sample are approximately 210,000 clones, 87% of which were seen just once. The ten top clones hold roughly 7.2% of the sample.

This TCR derives from a man aged 25-45 years in a cohort exposed to, infected with or recovered from COVID-19 (not recorded which). Sequencing used PBMCs or T cells enriched from blood (not recorded which).

CDR3 region: CASSLVGGDTEAFF. The DNA sequence reads TGTGCCAGCAGTTTAGTTGGGGGGGACACTGAAGCTTTCTTT. The V gene is TRBV27 and the J gene is TRBJ1-1, and possibly TRBD1, on 5 matching bases. V is cut by 2 bases and J by 3 bases, and the space between the germline ends is 10 bases. CDR1 MNHEY and CDR2 SMNVEV were looked up in the germline V gene (reference sequence). The CDR3, from cysteine to phenylalanine, totals 14 residues. Just the 42-base CDR3 DNA is kept, in frame starting at base 1.